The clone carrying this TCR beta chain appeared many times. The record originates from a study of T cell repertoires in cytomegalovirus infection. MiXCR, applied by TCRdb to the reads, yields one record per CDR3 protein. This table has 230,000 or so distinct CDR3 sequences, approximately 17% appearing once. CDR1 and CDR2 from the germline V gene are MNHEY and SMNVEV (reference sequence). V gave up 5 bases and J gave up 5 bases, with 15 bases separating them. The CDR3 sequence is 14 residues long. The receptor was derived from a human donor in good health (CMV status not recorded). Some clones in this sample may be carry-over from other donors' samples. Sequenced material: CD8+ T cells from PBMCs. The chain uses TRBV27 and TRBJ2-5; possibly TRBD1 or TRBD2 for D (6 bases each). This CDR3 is CASSHFRGQETQYF. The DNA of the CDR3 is TGTGCCAGCAGTCATTTTCGGGGGCAGGAGACCCAGTACTTC.